This TCR beta chain was sequenced in a study of cytomegalovirus exposure and HLA in healthy donors. Study observations and caveats: A missense DCLRE1C variant was associated with V- and J-gene trimming of TCR beta chains in a later analysis, and an independent cohort replicated the association. An analysis was carried out at a later point. It showed that HLA-associated TCR beta chains were more clonally expanded than equally common non-associated chains. Only CMV serostatus was available as immune exposure information. The study flagged around 160 TCR beta chains as cytomegalovirus-associated.

Turning to this clone: Its antigen remains unidentified.

CDR3 length equals 15 residues. Germline CDR1 is MDHEN and CDR2 is SYDVKM. The V gene end was trimmed by 6 bases and the J gene end by 6 bases; junction bases not matched to a gene: 7. The primer mix had 60 Vbeta and 13 Jbeta primers. Measured with immunoSEQ multiplex PCR; TCRdb has only the in-frame clones, and not every one. The sample includes approximately 150,000 clones, around 77% of them seen just once. The gene calls are TRBV28 and TRBJ2-7, with 14 bases fitting TRBD2. This TCR came from a woman aged 55-75 years in good health and CMV-seronegative. Source material: PBMCs. This CDR3 reads CASSRGTSGRPEQYF. The CDR3 nucleotides are TGTGCCAGCAGCCGGGGGACTAGCGGGAGACCCGAGCAGTACTTC.